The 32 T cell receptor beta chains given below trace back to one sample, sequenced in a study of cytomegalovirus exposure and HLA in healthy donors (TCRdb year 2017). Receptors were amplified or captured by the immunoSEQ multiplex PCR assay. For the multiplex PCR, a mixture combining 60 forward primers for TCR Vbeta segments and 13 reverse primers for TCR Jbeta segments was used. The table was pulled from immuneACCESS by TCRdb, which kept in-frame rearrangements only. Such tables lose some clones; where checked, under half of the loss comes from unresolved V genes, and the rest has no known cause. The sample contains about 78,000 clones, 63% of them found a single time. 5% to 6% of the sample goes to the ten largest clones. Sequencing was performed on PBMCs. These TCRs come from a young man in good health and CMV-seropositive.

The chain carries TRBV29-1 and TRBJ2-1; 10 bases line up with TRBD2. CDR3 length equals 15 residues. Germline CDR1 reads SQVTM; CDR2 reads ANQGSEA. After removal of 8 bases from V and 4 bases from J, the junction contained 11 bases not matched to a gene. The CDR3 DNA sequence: TGCAGCCCCTCTAGTACTAGCGGGGTTTACAATGAGCAGTTCTTC. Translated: CSPSSTSGVYNEQFF.

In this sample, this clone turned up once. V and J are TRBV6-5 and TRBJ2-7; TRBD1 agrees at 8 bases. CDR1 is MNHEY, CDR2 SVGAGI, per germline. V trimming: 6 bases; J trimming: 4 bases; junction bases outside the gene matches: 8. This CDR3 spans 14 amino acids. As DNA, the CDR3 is TGTGCCAGCAGGGCTCAGGGGGCAATATACGAGCAGTACTTC. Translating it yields CASRAQGAIYEQYF.

The CDR3, as DNA: TGTGCCAGCAGTGTCATCCGGGGGTCTAACTATGGCTACACCTTC. Translating it yields CASSVIRGSNYGYTF. The chain joins TRBV2 to TRBJ1-2; TRBD1 might be the D (5 bases). V lost 4 bases and J 0 bases, leaving 12 bases between the germline ends. This CDR3 contains 15 residues. From germline, CDR1 is SNHLY and CDR2 FYNNEI.

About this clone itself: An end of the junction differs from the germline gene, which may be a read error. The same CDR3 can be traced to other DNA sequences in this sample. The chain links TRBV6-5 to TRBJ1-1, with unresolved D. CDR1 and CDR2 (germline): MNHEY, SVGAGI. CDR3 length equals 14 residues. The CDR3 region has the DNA TGCGCCAGCAGTTACTCGTCCAGGAACCCTGAAGCTTTCTTT. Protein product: CASSYSSRNPEAFF.

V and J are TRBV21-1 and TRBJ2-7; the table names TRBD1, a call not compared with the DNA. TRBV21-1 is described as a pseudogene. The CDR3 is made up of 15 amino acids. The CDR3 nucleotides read TGTGCCAGCAGTAGACGACAGGGTTCATCCTACGAGCAGTACTTC. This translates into CASSRRQGSSYEQYF.

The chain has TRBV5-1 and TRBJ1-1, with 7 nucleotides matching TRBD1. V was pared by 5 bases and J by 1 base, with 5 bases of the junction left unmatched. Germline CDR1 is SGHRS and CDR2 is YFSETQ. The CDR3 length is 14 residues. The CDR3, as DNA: TGCGCCAGCAGATACGGACAGGAGAACACTGAAGCTTTCTTT. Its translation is CASRYGQENTEAFF.

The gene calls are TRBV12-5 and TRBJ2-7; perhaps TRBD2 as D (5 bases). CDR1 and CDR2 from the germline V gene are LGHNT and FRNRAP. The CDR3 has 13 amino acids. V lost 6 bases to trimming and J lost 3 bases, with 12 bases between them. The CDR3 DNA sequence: TGTGCTAGTGGCCCAAGGGCGGGCTACGAGCAGTACTTC. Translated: CASGPRAGYEQYF. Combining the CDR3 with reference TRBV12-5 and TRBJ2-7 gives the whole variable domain DARVTQTPRHKVTEMGQEVTMRCQPILGHNTVFWYRQTMMQGLELLAYFRNRAPLDDSGMPKDRFSAEMPDATLATLKIQPSEPRDSAVYFCASGPRAGYEQYFGPGTRLTVT.

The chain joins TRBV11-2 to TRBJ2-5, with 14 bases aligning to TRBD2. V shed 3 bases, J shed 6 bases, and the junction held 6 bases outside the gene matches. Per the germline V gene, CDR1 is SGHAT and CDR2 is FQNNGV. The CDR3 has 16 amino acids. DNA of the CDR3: TGTGCCAGCAGCTTCCCGGGACTAGCGGGAGTGAAGACCCAGTACTTC. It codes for CASSFPGLAGVKTQYF.

CDR3 sequence (DNA): TGCGCCAGCGCCGATCCGGGGGGAGGCACGCAGTATTTT. Translating it yields CASADPGGGTQYF. The chain joins TRBV10-1 to TRBJ2-3; the match to TRBD2 covers 7 bases. V dropped 8 bases and J dropped 9; count of bases not matched to a gene: 11. Germline CDR1 and CDR2: WNHNN and SYGVQD (reference sequence). The CDR3 has 13 residues.

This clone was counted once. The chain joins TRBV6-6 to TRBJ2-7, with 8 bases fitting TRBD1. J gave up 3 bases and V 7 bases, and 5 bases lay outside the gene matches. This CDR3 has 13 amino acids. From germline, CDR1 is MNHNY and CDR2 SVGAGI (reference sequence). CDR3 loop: CASKKGQDYEQYF. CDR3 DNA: TGTGCCAGCAAAAAGGGACAGGACTACGAGCAGTACTTC.

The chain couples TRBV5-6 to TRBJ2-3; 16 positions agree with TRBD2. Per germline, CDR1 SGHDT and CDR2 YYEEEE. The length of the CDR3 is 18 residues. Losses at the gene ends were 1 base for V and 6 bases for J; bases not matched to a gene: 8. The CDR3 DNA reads TGTGCCAGCAGCTTGTTTGGGGGACTAGCGGGAGGGGAGGATACGCAGTATTTT. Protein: CASSLFGGLAGGEDTQYF.

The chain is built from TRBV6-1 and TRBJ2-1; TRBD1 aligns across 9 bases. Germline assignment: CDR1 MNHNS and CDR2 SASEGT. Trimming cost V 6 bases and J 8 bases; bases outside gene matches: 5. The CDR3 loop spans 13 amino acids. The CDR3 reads CASSADRGYEQFF. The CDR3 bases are TGTGCCAGCAGCGCTGACAGGGGGTATGAGCAGTTCTTC.

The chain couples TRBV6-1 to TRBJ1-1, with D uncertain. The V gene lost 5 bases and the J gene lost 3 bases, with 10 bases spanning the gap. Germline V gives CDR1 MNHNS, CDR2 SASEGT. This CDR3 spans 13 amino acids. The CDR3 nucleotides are TGTGCCAGCAGTATTAACTCCGACACTGAAGCTTTCTTT. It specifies CASSINSDTEAFF.

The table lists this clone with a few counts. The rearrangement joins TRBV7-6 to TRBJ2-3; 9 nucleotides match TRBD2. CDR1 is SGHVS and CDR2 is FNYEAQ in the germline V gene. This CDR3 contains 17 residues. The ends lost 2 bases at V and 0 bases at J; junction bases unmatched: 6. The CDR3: CASSLPFGLASTDTQYF. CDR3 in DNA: TGTGCCAGCAGCTTACCATTTGGACTAGCGAGCACAGATACGCAGTATTTT.

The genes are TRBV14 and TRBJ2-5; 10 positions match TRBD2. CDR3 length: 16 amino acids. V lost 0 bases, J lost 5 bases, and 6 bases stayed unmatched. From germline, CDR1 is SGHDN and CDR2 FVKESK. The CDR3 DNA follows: TGTGCCAGCAGCCAAGAATCGCTAGCGGGGGTGGAGACCCAGTACTTC. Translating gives CASSQESLAGVETQYF.

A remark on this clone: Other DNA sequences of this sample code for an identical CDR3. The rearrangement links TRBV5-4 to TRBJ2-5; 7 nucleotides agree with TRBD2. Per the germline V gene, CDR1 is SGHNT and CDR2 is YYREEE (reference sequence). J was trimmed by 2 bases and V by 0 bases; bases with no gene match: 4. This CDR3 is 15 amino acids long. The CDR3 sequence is CASSLAGRVQETQYF. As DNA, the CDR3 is TGTGCCAGCAGCTTGGCAGGGAGGGTGCAAGAGACCCAGTACTTC.

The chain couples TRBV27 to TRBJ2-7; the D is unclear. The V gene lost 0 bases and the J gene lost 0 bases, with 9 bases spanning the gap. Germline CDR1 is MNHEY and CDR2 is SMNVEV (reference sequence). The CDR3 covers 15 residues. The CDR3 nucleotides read TGTGCCAGCAGTTTATCACCGGGTCCCTCCTACGAGCAGTACTTC. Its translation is CASSLSPGPSYEQYF.

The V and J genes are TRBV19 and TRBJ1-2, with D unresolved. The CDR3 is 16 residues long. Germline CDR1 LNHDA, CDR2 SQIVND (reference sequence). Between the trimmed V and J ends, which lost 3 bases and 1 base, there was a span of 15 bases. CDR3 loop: CASSILRGIYNYGYTF. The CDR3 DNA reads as TGTGCCAGTAGTATCCTGCGGGGAATTTATAACTATGGCTACACCTTC. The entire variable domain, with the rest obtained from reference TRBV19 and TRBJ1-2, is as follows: DGGITQSPKYLFRKEGQNVTLSCEQNLNHDAMYWYRQDPGQGLRLIYYSQIVNDFQKGDIAEGYSVSREKKESFPLTVTSAQKNPTAFYLCASSILRGIYNYGYTFGSGTRLTVV.

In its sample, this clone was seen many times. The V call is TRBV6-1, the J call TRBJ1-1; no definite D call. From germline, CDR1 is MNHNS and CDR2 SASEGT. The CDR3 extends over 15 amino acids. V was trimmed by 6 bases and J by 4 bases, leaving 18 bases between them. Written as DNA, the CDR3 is TGTGCCAGCAGACACGACACTGCGGGAGGCACTGAAGCTTTCTTT. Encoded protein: CASRHDTAGGTEAFF.

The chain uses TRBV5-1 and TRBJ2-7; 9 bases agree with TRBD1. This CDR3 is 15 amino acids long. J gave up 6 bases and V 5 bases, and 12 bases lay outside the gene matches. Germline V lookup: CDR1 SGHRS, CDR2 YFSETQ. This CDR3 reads CASRRTGGDGGEQYF. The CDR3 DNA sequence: TGCGCCAGCAGACGAACAGGGGGCGATGGGGGCGAGCAGTACTTC.

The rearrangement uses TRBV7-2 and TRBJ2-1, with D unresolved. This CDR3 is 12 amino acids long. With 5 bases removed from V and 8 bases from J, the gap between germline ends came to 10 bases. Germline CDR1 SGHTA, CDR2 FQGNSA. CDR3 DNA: TGTGCCAGCAGCCCCCGCTGGCATGAGCAGTTCTTC. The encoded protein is CASSPRWHEQFF.

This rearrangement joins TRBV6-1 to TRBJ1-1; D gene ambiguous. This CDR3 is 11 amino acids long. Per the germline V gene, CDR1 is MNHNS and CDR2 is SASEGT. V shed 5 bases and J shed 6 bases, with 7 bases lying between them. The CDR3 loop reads CASSYPAEAFF. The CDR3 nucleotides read TGTGCCAGCAGTTACCCGGCTGAAGCTTTCTTT.

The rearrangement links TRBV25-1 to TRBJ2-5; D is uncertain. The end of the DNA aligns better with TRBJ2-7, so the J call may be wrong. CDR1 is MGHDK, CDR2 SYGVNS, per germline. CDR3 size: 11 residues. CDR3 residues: CASSSGREQYF. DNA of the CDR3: TGTGCCAGCAGTAGTGGGCGCGAGCAGTACTTC.

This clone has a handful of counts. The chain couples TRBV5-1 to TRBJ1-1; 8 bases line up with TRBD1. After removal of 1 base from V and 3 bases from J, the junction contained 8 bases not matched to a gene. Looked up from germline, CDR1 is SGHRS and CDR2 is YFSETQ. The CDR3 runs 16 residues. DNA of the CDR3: TGCGCCAGCAGCTTGCTCCCCGGACAGGGAGACACTGAAGCTTTCTTT. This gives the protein CASSLLPGQGDTEAFF.

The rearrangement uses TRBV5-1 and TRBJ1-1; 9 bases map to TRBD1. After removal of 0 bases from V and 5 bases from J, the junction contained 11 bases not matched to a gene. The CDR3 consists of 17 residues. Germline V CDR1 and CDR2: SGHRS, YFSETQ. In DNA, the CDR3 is TGCGCCAGCAGCTTGGCAGGTGGACAGGGGTGGAAAACTGAAGCTTTCTTT. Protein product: CASSLAGGQGWKTEAFF.

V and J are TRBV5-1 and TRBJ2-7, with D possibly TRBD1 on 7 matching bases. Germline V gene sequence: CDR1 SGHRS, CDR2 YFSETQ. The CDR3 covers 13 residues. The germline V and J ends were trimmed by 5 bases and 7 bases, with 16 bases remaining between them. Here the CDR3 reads CASRVGQAGEQYF. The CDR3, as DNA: TGCGCCAGCAGGGTAGGACAGGCGGGAGAGCAGTACTTC.

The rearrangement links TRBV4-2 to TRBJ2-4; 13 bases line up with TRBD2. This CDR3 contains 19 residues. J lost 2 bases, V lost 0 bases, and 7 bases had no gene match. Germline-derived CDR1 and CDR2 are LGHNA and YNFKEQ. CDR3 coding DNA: TGTGCCAGCAGCCAAGAGTCTGCTGGGACTAGCGGGACCAAAAACATTCAGTACTTC. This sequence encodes CASSQESAGTSGTKNIQYF.

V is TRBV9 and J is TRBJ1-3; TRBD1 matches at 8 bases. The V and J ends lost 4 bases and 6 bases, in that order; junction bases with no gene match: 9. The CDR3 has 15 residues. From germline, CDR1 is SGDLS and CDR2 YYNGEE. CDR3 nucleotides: TGTGCCAGCAGCAACCCTCCAGGGGGCAAAAACACCATATATTTT. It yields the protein CASSNPPGGKNTIYF. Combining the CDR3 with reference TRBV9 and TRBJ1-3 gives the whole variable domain DSGVTQTPKHLITATGQRVTLRCSPRSGDLSVYWYQQSLDQGLQFLIQYYNGEERAKGNILERFSAQQFPDLHSELNLSSLELGDSALYFCASSNPPGGKNTIYFGEGSWLTVV.

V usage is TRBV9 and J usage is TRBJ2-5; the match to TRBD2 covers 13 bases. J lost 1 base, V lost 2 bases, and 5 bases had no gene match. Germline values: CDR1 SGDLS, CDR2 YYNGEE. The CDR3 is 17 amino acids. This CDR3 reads CASSVLGLAGSQETQYF. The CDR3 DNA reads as TGTGCCAGCAGCGTCTTGGGACTAGCGGGGAGCCAAGAGACCCAGTACTTC.

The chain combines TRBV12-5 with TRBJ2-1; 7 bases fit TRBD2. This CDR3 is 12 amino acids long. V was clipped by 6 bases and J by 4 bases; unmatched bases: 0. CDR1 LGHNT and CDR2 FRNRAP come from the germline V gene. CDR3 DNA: TGTGCTAGTGGGGGGGGGTACAATGAGCAGTTCTTC. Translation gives CASGGGYNEQFF.

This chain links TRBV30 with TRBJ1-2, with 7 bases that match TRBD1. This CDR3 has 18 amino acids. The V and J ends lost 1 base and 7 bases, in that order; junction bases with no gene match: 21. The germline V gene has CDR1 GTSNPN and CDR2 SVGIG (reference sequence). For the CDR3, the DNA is TGTGCCTGGAGTGGTGACCTCGGCAGCGACAGGGAATGGGTTGGCTACACCTTC. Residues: CAWSGDLGSDREWVGYTF.

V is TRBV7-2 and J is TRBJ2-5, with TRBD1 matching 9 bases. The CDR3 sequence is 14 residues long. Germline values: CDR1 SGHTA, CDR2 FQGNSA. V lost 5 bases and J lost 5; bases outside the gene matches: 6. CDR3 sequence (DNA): TGTGCCAGCAGCCTAACAGGGGGCCTCGAGACCCAGTACTTC. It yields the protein CASSLTGGLETQYF.